These 8 T cell receptor beta chains originate from one sample sequenced in a study of blood T cell repertoires in COVID-19. Only in-frame clones appear in the TCRdb table, and some are missing; sequencing was by immunoSEQ multiplex PCR. This sample has more than 150,000 clones, with approximately 80% found just once. Sequencing used peripheral blood. The receptor set was obtained from a human donor in a cohort sampled during active COVID-19.

The chain links TRBV5-8 to TRBJ1-4; D unresolved. This CDR3 region has 14 residues. Germline CDR1 SGHTS, CDR2 YDEGEE. Between the trimmed V and J ends, which lost 0 bases and 8 bases, there was a span of 11 bases. The CDR3 nucleotides are TGTGCCAGCAGCTTGGGGCTGTACCAAGAAAAACTGTTTTTT. Translated: CASSLGLYQEKLFF.

This chain uses TRBV5-6 with TRBJ2-1, with D possibly being TRBD2 (6 bases). Germline CDR1 SGHDT, CDR2 YYEEEE. This CDR3 spans 12 amino acids. V dropped 4 bases and J dropped 12 bases, with 14 bases sitting between them. This CDR3 reads CASSAYGGRQFF. CDR3 sequence (DNA): TGTGCCAGCAGCGCGTACGGGGGACGGCAGTTCTTC.

A word on this clone: Other DNA sequences from this sample encode an identical CDR3 as well. This sequence joins TRBV2 and TRBJ1-1, with TRBD1 matching 7 bases. With V trimmed by 7 bases and J by 5 bases, 4 bases remained unmatched. CDR1 is SNHLY and CDR2 is FYNNEI in the germline V gene. There are 12 residues in the CDR3. CDR3 region: CASTGGYTEAFF. CDR3 DNA sequence: TGTGCCAGCACAGGGGGTTATACTGAAGCTTTCTTT.

In its sample, this clone was seen a few times. The chain is built from TRBV5-6 and TRBJ1-5, with 9 bases fitting TRBD1. The junction had 5 bases not matched to a gene; V was cut back by 3 bases and J by 7 bases. Germline-derived CDR1 and CDR2 are SGHDT and YYEEEE. This CDR3 is built from 14 residues. CDR3 amino acids: CASSSGTGLQPQHF. The CDR3 bases are TGTGCCAGCAGCTCCGGGACAGGGCTCCAGCCCCAGCATTTT.

V gene TRBV3-1 (or the pseudogene TRBV3-2) combines with J gene TRBJ1-1; D gene ambiguous. Looked up from germline, CDR1 is LGHDT and CDR2 is YNNKEL (reference sequence). V was shortened by 0 bases and J by 11 bases, with 19 bases between the two germline ends. The CDR3 consists of 15 residues. The CDR3 nucleotides read TGTGCCAGCAGCCAAGATTCTCCAGGCACAAGTCGGGCTTTCTTT. Protein sequence: CASSQDSPGTSRAFF.

This chain links TRBV9 with TRBJ2-2; the match to TRBD2 covers 9 bases. The CDR3 runs 15 residues. The V gene's germline CDR1 is SGDLS and CDR2 YYNGEE. V was clipped by 4 bases and J by 3 bases; unmatched bases: 4. This CDR3 is CASSLSGGHTGELFF. Written as DNA, the CDR3 is TGTGCCAGCAGCCTTAGCGGGGGCCACACCGGGGAGCTGTTTTTT.

The genes are TRBV6-6 and TRBJ1-6; 9 bases match TRBD1. This CDR3 has 13 amino acids. Trimming at V came to 8 bases and at J to 10 bases, leaving 6 bases not matched to a gene. The germline CDR1 and CDR2 sequences are MNHNY and SVGAGI (reference sequence). For the CDR3, the DNA is TGTGCCAGCGCTACAGGGGGCGAATCACCCCTCCACTTT. Translation: CASATGGESPLHF.

This clone was detected only a few times. The V call is TRBV25-1, the J call TRBJ2-1; 11 positions match TRBD2. The length of the CDR3 is 17 residues. J gave up 1 base and V 4 bases, and 6 bases lay outside the gene matches. The germline V gene has CDR1 MGHDK and CDR2 SYGVNS. This CDR3 reads CASSGSTSGASYNEQFF. The CDR3 DNA sequence: TGTGCCAGCAGTGGGTCGACTAGCGGGGCTTCCTACAATGAGCAGTTCTTC.